A selection of T cell receptor beta chains follows, all from one sample in a study of blood T cell repertoires in COVID-19. The data were produced by immunoSEQ multiplex PCR, yet TCRdb's version contains in-frame clones alone and is incomplete. The sample records about 130,000 clones, approximately 80% being singletons. The specimen was peripheral blood. These receptors were collected from a man aged 35 to 55 with active or convalescent COVID-19. CDR3s include the opening cysteine and the closing phenylalanine or tryptophan. A D gene is named only where the DNA matches it firmly. Clone size is given for some rows only: seen once, a few or many times, or a class if the clone is expanded.

CDR3nt	CDR3aa	d_gene	abundance	v_gene	j_gene
TGTGCCAGCAGGCGTGCTGGCTACACCTTC	CASRRAGYTF	.	.	TRBV6-4	TRBJ1-2
TGTGCCAGCAGCTTGGCGGACAGGAAAGGCTACACCTTC	CASSLADRKGYTF	TRBD1	once	TRBV7-2	TRBJ1-2
TGCGCCAGCAGCTTGGACACCTACTATGGCTACACCTTC	CASSLDTYYGYTF	.	.	TRBV5-1	TRBJ1-2
TGCAGTGCTAGTGTTAGCAGGGGGTCCGCAGATACGCAGTATTTT	CSASVSRGSADTQYF	TRBD1	.	TRBV20-1	TRBJ2-3
TGTGCCAGCAGTCAACCCGGACAGAACGGGGAGCTGTTTTTT	CASSQPGQNGELFF	.	.	TRBV28	TRBJ2-2
TGTGCTAGTGGTTTGGTACAGGGAGGGAGAGATACGCAGTATTTT	CASGLVQGGRDTQYF	.	.	TRBV12-5	TRBJ2-3
TGTGCCAGTAGCCCGGGACAGCTCCACTCTAACTATGGCTACACCTTC	CASSPGQLHSNYGYTF	TRBD1	.	TRBV19	TRBJ1-2
TGTGCCAGCAGTCCCCTCACCGGGACTGCTGAAAAACTGTTTTTT	CASSPLTGTAEKLFF	.	.	TRBV2	TRBJ1-4
TGTGCCAGCAGGGGGGGACGGGAGACCTATGGCTACACCTTC	CASRGGRETYGYTF	.	.	TRBV28	TRBJ1-2
TGTGCCAGCAGTGAAGACGGTATCGGGGAGCTGTTTTTT	CASSEDGIGELFF	.	.	TRBV2	TRBJ2-2
TGTGCCACCAGCAGAGGGGTGGGGGCCGAAAATGAAAAACTGTTTTTT	CATSRGVGAENEKLFF	.	once	TRBV15	TRBJ1-4
TGTGCCAGCAGCCTCCCTACCTCCCCACATTCACCCCTCCACTTT	CASSLPTSPHSPLHF	.	.	TRBV4-2	TRBJ1-6
TGTGCCAGCAGCTTAGTTATCCGGACAGGGATCACTGAAGCTTTCTTT	CASSLVIRTGITEAFF	TRBD1	.	TRBV7-9	TRBJ1-1
TGTGCCAGCAGCCCAGAGACATTTAGCACAGATACGCAGTATTTT	CASSPETFSTDTQYF	.	.	TRBV7-8	TRBJ2-3
TGTGCCAGCAGCGTAGACGCGGGGGGCGTGGGGATCACAGATACGCAGTATTTT	CASSVDAGGVGITDTQYF	TRBD2	.	TRBV9	TRBJ2-3
TGTGCCACCAGCAGACACCAACAGAACACTGAAGCTTTCTTT	CATSRHQQNTEAFF	.	.	TRBV15	TRBJ1-1
TGTGCCAGCAGTCTCGTAACAGGAGATACGCAGTATTTT	CASSLVTGDTQYF	.	.	TRBV6-5	TRBJ2-3
TGTGCCAGCTCACCACAATCTGGGTCGGGGCAGCCCCAGCATTTT	CASSPQSGSGQPQHF	.	few	TRBV18	TRBJ1-5
TGTGCCACCAAGGGACAGGTTGTCACTGAAGCTTTCTTT	CATKGQVVTEAFF	TRBD1	.	TRBV12-3/TRBV12-4	TRBJ1-1
TGTGCCAGCAGCTTACAACAGAACACTGAAGCTTTCTTT	CASSLQQNTEAFF	.	.	TRBV7-2	TRBJ1-1
TGTGCCAGCAGTTACGGGGGGGCCAGCACTGAAGCTTTCTTT	CASSYGGASTEAFF	.	few	TRBV6-5	TRBJ1-1
TGCGCCAGCAGCTGGGGGACAGTGAGCTCTGGGGCCAACGTCCTGACTTTC	CASSWGTVSSGANVLTF	TRBD1	.	TRBV5-1	TRBJ2-6
TGTGCCAGCAGTTCAAGACAGGGGGCGCGGGCGGGTGGCTACACCTTC	CASSSRQGARAGGYTF	TRBD1	.	TRBV6-5	TRBJ1-2
TGTGCCAGCTCACCTACTTTGGGGGCAAACGACGAGCAGTACTTC	CASSPTLGANDEQYF	.	.	TRBV18	TRBJ2-7
TGTGCCAGCAGCCCCCTTCCAGCAACTAATGAAAAACTGTTTTTT	CASSPLPATNEKLFF	.	.	TRBV7-6	TRBJ1-4
TGTGCCAGCAGCCTCGGGAGCTACGAGCAGTACTTC	CASSLGSYEQYF	.	.	TRBV3-1/TRBV3-2	TRBJ2-7
TGTGCCAGCAGCCGTCGCTCGGGGACAGGGGATCTCTACAATGAGCAGTTCTTC	CASSRRSGTGDLYNEQFF	TRBD1	.	TRBV3-1/TRBV3-2	TRBJ2-1
TGTGCCAGTAGTATAGAGAGGGTCGGCACTGAAGCTTTCTTT	CASSIERVGTEAFF	.	.	TRBV19	TRBJ1-1
TGTGCCAGCTCAGGGGGGAATTCACCCCTCCACTTT	CASSGGNSPLHF	TRBD1	.	TRBV27	TRBJ1-6
TGTGCCAGCAGTTATAGGGGCCATGGTGAAAAACTGTTTTTT	CASSYRGHGEKLFF	.	.	TRBV6-5	TRBJ1-4